Shown below are 26 T cell receptor beta chains from a single sample sequenced in a study of blood T cell repertoires in COVID-19. Clones were read by immunoSEQ multiplex PCR, and TCRdb kept only the in-frame ones, dropping some. This sample has about 190,000 clones, with nearly 90% found just once. Sequenced sample: peripheral blood. These receptors came from a man in his 60s with active or convalescent COVID-19.

This chain links TRBV4-1 with TRBJ1-2; 11 bases align to TRBD1. The V and J ends lost 5 bases and 3 bases, in that order; junction bases with no gene match: 11. The CDR3 has 17 residues. Germline loops: CDR1 MGHRA, CDR2 YSYEKL. CDR3 sequence reads: CASSKGTGGSNYYGYTF. CDR3 DNA: TGCGCCAGCAGCAAAGGGACAGGGGGATCTAACTACTATGGCTACACCTTC.

This clone was detected once. This chain links TRBV7-9 with TRBJ2-2; no reliable D call. The CDR3 totals 14 residues. Germline V gene data show CDR1 as SEHNR and CDR2 as FQNEAQ (reference sequence). The V and J ends lost 6 bases and 1 base respectively, with 9 bases between them. CDR3 loop: CASRSRQNTGELFF. CDR3 bases: TGTGCCAGCAGATCCAGACAGAACACCGGGGAGCTGTTTTTT.

This clone has only one observation. The chain couples TRBV10-3 to TRBJ1-2, with a weak D call TRBD1 (5 bases). The V gene lost 3 bases and the J gene lost 3 bases, with 11 bases spanning the gap. The CDR3 sequence is 14 residues long. Per the germline V gene, CDR1 is ENHRY and CDR2 is SYGVKD. This CDR3 reads CAISEGAGDYGYTF. CDR3 coding DNA: TGTGCCATCAGTGAAGGGGCGGGGGACTATGGCTACACCTTC.

The chain links TRBV10-3 to TRBJ2-2; 10 bases map to TRBD2. CDR1 ENHRY and CDR2 SYGVKD come from the germline V gene. V lost 6 bases to trimming and J lost 6 bases; unmatched junction nucleotides: 4. The CDR3 extends over 14 amino acids. CDR3 sequence (DNA): TGTGCCATCAGGGCTAGCGGGGGATCCGGGGAGCTGTTTTTT. Translating gives CAIRASGGSGELFF.

This clone has just a few counts. The chain combines TRBV6-4 with TRBJ1-3; D may be TRBD1 (5 bases). The CDR3 has 18 residues. The germline CDR1 and CDR2 sequences are MRHNA and SNTAGT. V was shortened by 0 bases and J by 2 bases, with 17 bases between the two germline ends. The CDR3: CASSDSIRGRGAGNTIYF. DNA for the CDR3: TGTGCCAGCAGTGACTCGATAAGAGGCCGGGGGGCTGGAAACACCATATATTTT.

V gene TRBV18 combines with J gene TRBJ2-3; the match to TRBD2 covers 16 bases. The V and J ends lost 3 bases and 2 bases, in that order; junction bases with no gene match: 5. Germline lookup yields CDR1 KGHSH and CDR2 LQKENI. The CDR3 sequence is 18 residues long. The CDR3 sequence is CASSPPGLAGGNTDTQYF. As DNA, the CDR3 is TGTGCCAGCTCACCCCCGGGACTAGCGGGGGGGAACACAGATACGCAGTATTTT.

V usage is TRBV5-1 and J usage is TRBJ1-1, with a tentative D call TRBD1 (5 bases). CDR3 length: 13 residues. Germline V CDR1 and CDR2: SGHRS, YFSETQ. V lost 4 bases to trimming and J lost 7 bases, with 14 bases between them. The CDR3 nucleotides read TGCGCCAGCAGCCAGCAGGGAACCGATGAAGCTTTCTTT. Its translation is CASSQQGTDEAFF.

V usage is TRBV10-2 and J usage is TRBJ1-2; the match to TRBD1 covers 8 bases. The V and J ends lost 2 bases and 4 bases, in that order; junction bases with no gene match: 6. The CDR3 has 15 amino acids. Per the germline V gene, CDR1 is WSHSY and CDR2 is SAAADI. The CDR3 spells CASSEMAQGGYGYTF. The CDR3 bases are TGCGCCAGCAGTGAGATGGCACAGGGGGGCTATGGCTACACCTTC.

This sequence joins TRBV5-1 and TRBJ2-5; D perhaps matches TRBD1 (5 bases). The CDR3 consists of 14 residues. Germline loops: CDR1 SGHRS, CDR2 YFSETQ. Trimming took off 4 bases at V and 1 base at J, with 11 bases between the two ends. The CDR3 DNA is TGCGCCAGCAGCATCAGGGTTCGCCAAGAGACCCAGTACTTC. It specifies CASSIRVRQETQYF. The full variable domain, completed using reference TRBV5-1 and TRBJ2-5, is KAGVTQTPRYLIKTRGQQVTLSCSPISGHRSVSWYQQTPGQGLQFLFEYFSETQRNKGNFPGRFSGRQFSNSRSEMNVSTLELGDSALYLCASSIRVRQETQYFGPGTRLLVL.

The rearrangement joins TRBV12-3 or TRBV12-4 to TRBJ2-3; tentatively, D is TRBD1 (5 bases). The CDR3 consists of 13 residues. Trimming took 6 bases from V and 0 from J, leaving 7 bases between them. The CDR3 sequence: CASSQGSTDTQYF. Here the CDR3 DNA reads TGTGCCAGCAGCCAGGGTAGCACAGATACGCAGTATTTT.

V and J are TRBV29-1 and TRBJ2-1; TRBD1 might be the D (6 bases). The CDR3 length is 12 residues. The V end lost 7 bases, the J end lost 4 bases, and 11 bases lay between the germline ends. CDR1 and CDR2 (germline): SQVTM, ANQGSEA. CDR3 DNA sequence: TGCAGCGCCGGACAGATTTACAATGAGCAGTTCTTC. Translated, it gives CSAGQIYNEQFF.

This clone has only one observation. The chain links TRBV3-1 (or the pseudogene TRBV3-2) to TRBJ2-3, with D possibly matching TRBD2 (5 bases). The CDR3 has 12 residues. With 4 bases removed from V and 10 bases from J, the gap between germline ends came to 12 bases. Germline CDR1 is LGHDT and CDR2 is YNNKEL (reference sequence). The CDR3 DNA follows: TGTGCCAGCAGCCCTGGACTCTCAGCGCAGTATTTT. Translation gives CASSPGLSAQYF.

The V gene is TRBV5-4, the J gene TRBJ2-3, with TRBD2 matching 7 bases. The CDR3 spans 17 residues. Germline CDR1 is SGHNT and CDR2 is YYREEE (reference sequence). V gave up 4 bases and J gave up 6 bases; unmatched junction bases: 17. The CDR3: CASSPRAASRGGDTQYF. The CDR3 nucleotides read TGTGCCAGCAGCCCCCGAGCGGCTAGCCGGGGAGGGGATACGCAGTATTTT.

This clone has only one observation. V is TRBV7-9 and J is TRBJ1-2, with no clear D. CDR3 length: 15 residues. The V end was cut by 3 bases, the J end by 8 bases, with 19 bases between. Germline V gene sequence: CDR1 SEHNR, CDR2 FQNEAQ (reference sequence). The CDR3 coding sequence is TGTGCCAGCAGCTTTTCCGGGATGGGGTGGAGGGGCTACACCTTC. It translates to CASSFSGMGWRGYTF.

The chain is built from TRBV5-1 and TRBJ1-1; weak D call: TRBD1 (6 bases). The CDR3 contains 14 residues. CDR1 and CDR2 from the germline V gene are SGHRS and YFSETQ. The V end was cut by 3 bases, the J end by 1 base, with 10 bases between. The CDR3 sequence: CASSSQGGNTEAFF. CDR3 nucleotide sequence: TGCGCCAGCAGCTCACAGGGTGGGAACACTGAAGCTTTCTTT.

The chain recombines TRBV9 with TRBJ2-3; maybe TRBD2 (6 bases). V was pared by 2 bases and J by 2 bases, with 15 bases between. The CDR3 spans 16 residues. Germline values: CDR1 SGDLS, CDR2 YYNGEE. This CDR3 is CASSVKWGDPTDTQYF. As DNA, the CDR3 is TGTGCCAGCAGCGTCAAATGGGGGGACCCCACAGATACGCAGTATTTT.

This sequence joins TRBV5-1 and TRBJ1-1, with a possible D match to TRBD1 (5 bases). V lost 0 bases and J 3 bases, leaving 15 bases between the germline ends. The CDR3 loop spans 16 amino acids. Germline V gene lookup returns CDR1 SGHRS and CDR2 YFSETQ. This CDR3 is CASSLEPRVGDTEAFF. Written as DNA, the CDR3 is TGCGCCAGCAGCTTGGAGCCCAGGGTGGGTGACACTGAAGCTTTCTTT.

Turning to this clone: This sample also contains other DNA sequences that code for the same CDR3. The gene calls are TRBV9 and TRBJ2-7; D is perhaps TRBD2 (7 bases). Germline lookup yields CDR1 SGDLS and CDR2 YYNGEE. This CDR3 is 14 amino acids long. Trimming left V 0 bases short and J 2 bases short, with 9 bases between. CDR3 nucleotides: TGTGCCAGCAGCGTAGCCGGGGGGCCCTACGAGCAGTACTTC. Protein product: CASSVAGGPYEQYF.

The V and J genes are TRBV4-2 and TRBJ2-2; D may be TRBD2 (7 bases). Germline CDR1 LGHNA, CDR2 YNFKEQ. The CDR3 is 17 amino acids. V lost 0 bases to trimming and J lost 6 bases, with 17 bases between them. The CDR3, as DNA: TGTGCCAGCAGCCAAGAGCCCCGGGGGGCGCAGGCCGGGGAGCTGTTTTTT. Protein sequence: CASSQEPRGAQAGELFF.

The gene calls are TRBV19 and TRBJ2-1; weak D call: TRBD2 (5 bases). The V end was cut by 8 bases, the J end by 2 bases, with 13 bases between. Per germline, CDR1 LNHDA and CDR2 SQIVND (reference sequence). The CDR3 is 14 amino acids. The CDR3 sequence is CASGWSGAYNEQFF. CDR3 DNA: TGTGCCAGTGGTTGGAGCGGAGCCTACAATGAGCAGTTCTTC.

The chain is built from TRBV11-2 and TRBJ2-7, with 10 nucleotides matching TRBD1. The length of the CDR3 is 16 residues. CDR1 and CDR2 (germline): SGHAT, FQNNGV. After removal of 2 bases from V and 6 bases from J, the junction contained 10 bases not matched to a gene. For the CDR3, the DNA is TGTGCCAGCAGCTTAAAAAGGACAGGGGGATCGGGCGAGCAGTACTTC. Protein sequence: CASSLKRTGGSGEQYF.

This clone was observed a few times. This rearrangement joins TRBV20-1 to TRBJ1-2; D remains ambiguous. The CDR3 has 11 residues. Germline V gene sequence: CDR1 DFQATT, CDR2 SNEGSKA (reference sequence). The ends were cut back, 4 bases at V and 3 bases at J, with 6 bases in the middle. CDR3 amino acids: CSAKIDYGYTF. The CDR3 DNA reads as TGCAGTGCTAAAATAGACTATGGCTACACCTTC.

The chain joins TRBV19 to TRBJ1-4, with 10 nucleotides matching TRBD1. This CDR3 spans 14 amino acids. The V gene end was trimmed by 6 bases and the J gene end by 8 bases; junction bases not matched to a gene: 6. Germline V lookup: CDR1 LNHDA, CDR2 SQIVND (reference sequence). The CDR3 DNA follows: TGTGCCAGTAGCCTCGACAGGGGGCAAGAAAAACTGTTTTTT. It translates to CASSLDRGQEKLFF.

This chain connects TRBV7-9 to TRBJ2-2, with D uncertain. V gave up 1 base and J gave up 7 bases, with 13 bases separating them. Germline V gene lookup returns CDR1 SEHNR and CDR2 FQNEAQ (reference sequence). The CDR3 has 15 amino acids. The DNA for the CDR3 is TGTGCCAGCAGCTTAGACTCGACATGGCGCGGGGAGCTGTTTTTT. Translation: CASSLDSTWRGELFF.

J is TRBJ2-1 and V is TRBV19; 12 positions match TRBD1. The CDR3 has 15 residues. The junction had 12 bases not matched to a gene; V was cut back by 9 bases and J by 9 bases. CDR1 and CDR2 from the germline V gene are LNHDA and SQIVND (reference sequence). CDR3 amino acids: CASYNPGQGASEQFF. The CDR3 nucleotides read TGTGCCAGCTACAATCCGGGACAGGGGGCGAGTGAGCAGTTCTTC.

This clone was recorded only once. V usage is TRBV25-1 and J usage is TRBJ1-1; D not certain. V lost 10 bases and J lost 0, with 12 bases in between. The CDR3 length is 13 residues. The germline V gene encodes CDR1 MGHDK and CDR2 SYGVNS. CDR3 in amino acids: CATSTIMNTEAFF. CDR3 coding DNA: TGTGCCACATCGACAATTATGAACACTGAAGCTTTCTTT.